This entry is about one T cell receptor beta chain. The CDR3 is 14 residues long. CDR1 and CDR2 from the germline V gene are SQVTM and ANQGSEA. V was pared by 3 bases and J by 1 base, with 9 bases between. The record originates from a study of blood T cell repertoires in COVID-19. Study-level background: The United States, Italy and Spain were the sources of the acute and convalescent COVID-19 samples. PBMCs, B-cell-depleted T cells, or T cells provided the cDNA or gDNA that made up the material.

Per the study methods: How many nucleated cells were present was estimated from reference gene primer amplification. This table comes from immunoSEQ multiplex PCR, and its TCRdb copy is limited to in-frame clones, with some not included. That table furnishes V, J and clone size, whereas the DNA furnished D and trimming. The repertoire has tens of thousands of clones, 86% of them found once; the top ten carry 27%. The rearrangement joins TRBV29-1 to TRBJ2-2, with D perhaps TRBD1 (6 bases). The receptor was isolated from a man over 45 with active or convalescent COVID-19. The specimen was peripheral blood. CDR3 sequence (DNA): TGCAGCGTTGAGGAACAGGGGAACACCGGGGAGCTGTTTTTT. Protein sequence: CSVEEQGNTGELFF.